The TCR beta chain described here comes from a study of shared clonotypes between healthy human individuals. Background on the study: Per donor, CD8 memory used one plate, CD8 naive used two, CD4 memory used three and CD4 naive used three.

Regarding this clone: Other DNA variants within this sample encode the same CDR3.

Per the germline V gene, CDR1 is MDHEN and CDR2 is SYDVKM. The length of the CDR3 is 13 residues. Trimming removed 6 bases from V and 4 bases from J, with 10 bases in between. Study processing details: Junction-only sequences without quality scores were provided by ImmunoSEQ, so filtering was different. Repertoires were generated with immunoSEQ multiplex PCR, while TCRdb's copy carries only in-frame clones and drops some. V, J and clone size are taken as reported in that table, and D and trimming were inferred from the DNA itself. This table holds around 1.9 million clones, roughly 91% found once. Terminally differentiated effector memory CD45RA+ cells were excluded from the naive CD8 cells, which were CD45RO-negative and positively selected for CCR7.

The TCR comes from a man in his late teens or twenties in good health. Some clones in this sample may be carry-over from other donors' samples. Sequenced: naive CD8+ T cells from PBMCs. The chain employs TRBV28 and TRBJ2-1, with D unresolved. The CDR3 is CASSGQLYNEQFF. CDR3 sequence (DNA): TGTGCCAGCAGCGGGCAGCTTTACAATGAGCAGTTCTTC.